This TCR beta chain was retrieved from a study of control samples from healthy donors and cancer patients. The table lists this clone with a count of one. Only in-frame clones appear in the TCRdb table, and some are missing; sequencing was by immunoSEQ multiplex PCR. Counted here are approximately 110,000 clones, 83% occurring once; the ten biggest clones make up roughly an eighth. Germline loops: CDR1 SGHNT, CDR2 YENEEA. Trimming shortened V by 4 bases and J by 5 bases, and 7 bases separated the two germline ends. This CDR3 has 12 residues. This clonotype originated in a woman between 45 and 60 years old in good health. The sequenced sample consisted of blood. This sequence joins TRBV11-3 and TRBJ2-3; D remains unclear. The DNA for the CDR3 is TGTGCCAGCAGCTCAGTAGAAGATACGCAGTATTTT. This codes for CASSSVEDTQYF. The whole variable domain, remainder taken from reference TRBV11-3 and TRBJ2-3, is EAGVVQSPRYKIIEKKQPVAFWCNPISGHNTLYWYLQNLGQGPELLIRYENEEAVDDSQLPKDRFSAERLKGVDSTLKIQPAELGDSAVYLCASSSVEDTQYFGPGTRLTVL.